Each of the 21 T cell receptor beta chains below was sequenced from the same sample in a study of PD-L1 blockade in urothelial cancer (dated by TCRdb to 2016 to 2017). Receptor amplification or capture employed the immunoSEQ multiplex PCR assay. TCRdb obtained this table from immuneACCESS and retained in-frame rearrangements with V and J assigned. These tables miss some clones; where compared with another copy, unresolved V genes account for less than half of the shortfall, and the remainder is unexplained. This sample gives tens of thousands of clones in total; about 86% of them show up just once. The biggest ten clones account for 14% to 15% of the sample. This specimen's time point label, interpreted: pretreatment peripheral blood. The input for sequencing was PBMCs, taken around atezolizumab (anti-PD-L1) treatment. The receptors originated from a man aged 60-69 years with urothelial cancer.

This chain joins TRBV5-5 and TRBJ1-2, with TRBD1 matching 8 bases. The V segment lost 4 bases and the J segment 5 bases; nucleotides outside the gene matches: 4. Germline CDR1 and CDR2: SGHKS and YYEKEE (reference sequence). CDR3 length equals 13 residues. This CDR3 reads CASSLRTGYGYTF. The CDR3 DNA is TGTGCCAGCAGCCTTCGGACAGGGTATGGCTACACCTTC.

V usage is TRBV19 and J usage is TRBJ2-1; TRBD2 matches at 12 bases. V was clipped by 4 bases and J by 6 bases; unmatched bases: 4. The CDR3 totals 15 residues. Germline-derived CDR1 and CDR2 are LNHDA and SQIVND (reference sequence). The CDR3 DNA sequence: TGTGCCAGTAGTACCCTAGCGGGGGGGACCAATGAGCAGTTCTTC. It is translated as CASSTLAGGTNEQFF.

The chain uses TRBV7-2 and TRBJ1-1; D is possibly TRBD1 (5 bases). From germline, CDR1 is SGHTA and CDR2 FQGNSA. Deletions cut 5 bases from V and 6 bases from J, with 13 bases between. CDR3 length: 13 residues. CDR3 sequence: CASSQGVYAEAFF. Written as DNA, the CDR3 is TGTGCCAGCAGCCAAGGGGTATACGCTGAAGCTTTCTTT.

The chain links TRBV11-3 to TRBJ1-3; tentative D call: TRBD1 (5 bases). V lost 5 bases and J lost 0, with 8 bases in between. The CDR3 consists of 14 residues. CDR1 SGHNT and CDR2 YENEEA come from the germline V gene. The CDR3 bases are TGTGCCAGCAGCCCAGGGTTCTCTGGAAACACCATATATTTT. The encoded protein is CASSPGFSGNTIYF.

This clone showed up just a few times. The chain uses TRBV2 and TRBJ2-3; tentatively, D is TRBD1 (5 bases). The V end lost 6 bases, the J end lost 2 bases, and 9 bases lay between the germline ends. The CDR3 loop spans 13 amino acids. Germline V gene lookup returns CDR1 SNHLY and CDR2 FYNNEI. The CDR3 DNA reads TGTGCCAGCAGCCAGGGTTACACAGATACGCAGTATTTT. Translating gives CASSQGYTDTQYF.

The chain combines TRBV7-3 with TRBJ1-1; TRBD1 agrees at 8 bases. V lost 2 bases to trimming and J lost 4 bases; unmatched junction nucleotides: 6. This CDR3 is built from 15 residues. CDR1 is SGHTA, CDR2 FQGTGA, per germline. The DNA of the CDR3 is TGTGCCAGCAGCTTACCCGACAGGGGACGCACTGAAGCTTTCTTT. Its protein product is CASSLPDRGRTEAFF. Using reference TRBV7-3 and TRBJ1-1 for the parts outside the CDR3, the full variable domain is GAGVSQTPSNKVTEKGKYVELRCDPISGHTALYWYRQSLGQGPEFLIYFQGTGAADDSGLPNDRFFAVRPEGSVSTLKIQRTERGDSAVYLCASSLPDRGRTEAFFGQGTRLTVV.

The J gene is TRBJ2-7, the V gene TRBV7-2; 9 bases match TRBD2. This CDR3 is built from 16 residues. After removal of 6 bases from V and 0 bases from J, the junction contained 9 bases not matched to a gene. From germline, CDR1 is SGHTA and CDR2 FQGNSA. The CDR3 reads CASSYAGTSSSYEQYF. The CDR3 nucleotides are TGTGCCAGCAGTTATGCCGGGACTAGCAGCTCCTACGAGCAGTACTTC. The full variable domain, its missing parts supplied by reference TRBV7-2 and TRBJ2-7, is GAGVSQSPSNKVTEKGKDVELRCDPISGHTALYWYRQSLGQGLEFLIYFQGNSAPDKSGLPSDRFSAERTGGSVSTLTIQRTQQEDSAVYLCASSYAGTSSSYEQYFGPGTRLTVT.

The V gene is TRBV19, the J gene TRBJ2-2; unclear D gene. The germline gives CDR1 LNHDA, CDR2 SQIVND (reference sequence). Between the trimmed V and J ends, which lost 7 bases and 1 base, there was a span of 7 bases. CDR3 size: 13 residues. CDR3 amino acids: CASNPGNTGELFF. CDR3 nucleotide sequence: TGTGCCAGTAACCCAGGGAACACCGGGGAGCTGTTTTTT.

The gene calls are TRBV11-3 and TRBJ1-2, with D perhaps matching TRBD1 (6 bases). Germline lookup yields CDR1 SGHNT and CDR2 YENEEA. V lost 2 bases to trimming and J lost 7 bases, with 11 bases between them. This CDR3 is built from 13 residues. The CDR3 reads CASSLQGQTGYTF. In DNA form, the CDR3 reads TGTGCCAGCAGCTTACAGGGGCAAACTGGCTACACCTTC.

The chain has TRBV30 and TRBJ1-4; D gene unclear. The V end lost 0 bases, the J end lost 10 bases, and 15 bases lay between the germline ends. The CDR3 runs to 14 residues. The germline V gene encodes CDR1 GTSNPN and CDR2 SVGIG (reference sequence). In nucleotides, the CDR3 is TGTGCCTGGAGTGTCGCGGGGTTGGCTAGAAAACTGTTTTTT. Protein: CAWSVAGLARKLFF.

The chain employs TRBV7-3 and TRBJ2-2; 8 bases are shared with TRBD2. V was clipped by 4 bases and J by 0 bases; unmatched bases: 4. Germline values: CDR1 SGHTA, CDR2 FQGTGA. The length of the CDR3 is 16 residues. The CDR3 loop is CASSSRLATNTGELFF. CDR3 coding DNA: TGTGCCAGCAGCTCCCGACTAGCGACGAACACCGGGGAGCTGTTTTTT.

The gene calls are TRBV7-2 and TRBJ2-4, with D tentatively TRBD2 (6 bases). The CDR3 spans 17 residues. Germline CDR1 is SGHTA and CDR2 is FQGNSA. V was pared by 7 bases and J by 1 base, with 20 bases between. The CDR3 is CASTPSRGAGAKNIQYF. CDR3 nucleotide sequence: TGTGCCAGCACCCCGTCGCGGGGAGCTGGGGCCAAAAACATTCAGTACTTC.

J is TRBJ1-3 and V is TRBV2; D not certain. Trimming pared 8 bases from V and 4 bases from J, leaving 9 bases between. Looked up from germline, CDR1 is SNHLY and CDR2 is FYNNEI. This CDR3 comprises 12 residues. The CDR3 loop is CASHWAGNTIYF. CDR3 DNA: TGTGCCAGCCACTGGGCCGGAAACACCATATATTTT.

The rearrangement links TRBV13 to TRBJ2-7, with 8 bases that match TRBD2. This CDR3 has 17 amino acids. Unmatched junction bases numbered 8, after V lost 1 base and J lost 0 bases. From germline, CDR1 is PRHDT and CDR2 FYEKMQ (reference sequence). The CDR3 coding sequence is TGTGCCAGCAGCTTAGCGAACGGACTAGCCCTCTCCTACGAGCAGTACTTC. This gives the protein CASSLANGLALSYEQYF.

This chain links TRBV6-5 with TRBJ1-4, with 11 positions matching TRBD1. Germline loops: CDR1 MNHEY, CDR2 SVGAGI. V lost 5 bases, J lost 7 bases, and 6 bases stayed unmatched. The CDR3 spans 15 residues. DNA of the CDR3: TGTGCCAGCAGTGGCGGACAGGGGGCTGGTGAAAAACTGTTTTTT. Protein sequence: CASSGGQGAGEKLFF.

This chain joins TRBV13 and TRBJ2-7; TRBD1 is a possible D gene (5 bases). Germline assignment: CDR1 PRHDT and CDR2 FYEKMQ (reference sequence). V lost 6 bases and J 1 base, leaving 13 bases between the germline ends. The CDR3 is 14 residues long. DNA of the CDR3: TGTGCCAGCAGAGTTTCGGCAGGGTCCTACGAGCAGTACTTC. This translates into CASRVSAGSYEQYF.

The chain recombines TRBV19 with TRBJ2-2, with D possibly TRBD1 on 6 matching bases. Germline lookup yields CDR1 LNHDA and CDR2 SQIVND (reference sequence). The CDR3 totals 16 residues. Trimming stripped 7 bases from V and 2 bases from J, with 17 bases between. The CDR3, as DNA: TGTGCCAGTATCGCGTCGCAGGGGTTCAACACCGGGGAGCTGTTTTTT. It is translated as CASIASQGFNTGELFF.

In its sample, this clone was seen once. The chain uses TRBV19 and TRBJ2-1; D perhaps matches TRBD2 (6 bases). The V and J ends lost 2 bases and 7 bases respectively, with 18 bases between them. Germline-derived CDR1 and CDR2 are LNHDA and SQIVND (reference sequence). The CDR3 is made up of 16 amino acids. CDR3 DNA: TGTGCCAGTAGTATATATAAGCCGGCCCGGGGGAATGAGCAGTTCTTC. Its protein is CASSIYKPARGNEQFF.

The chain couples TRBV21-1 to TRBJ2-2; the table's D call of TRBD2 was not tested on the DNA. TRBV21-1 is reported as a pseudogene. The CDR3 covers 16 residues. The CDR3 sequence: CASSRSGGANTGELFF. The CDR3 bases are TGTGCCAGCAGCCGTAGCGGGGGGGCAAACACCGGGGAGCTGTTTTTT.

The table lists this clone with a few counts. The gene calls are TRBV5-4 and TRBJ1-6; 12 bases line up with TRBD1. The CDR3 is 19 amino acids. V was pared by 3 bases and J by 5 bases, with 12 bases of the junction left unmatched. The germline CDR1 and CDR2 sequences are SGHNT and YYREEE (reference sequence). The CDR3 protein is CASSYAFLGQGADNSPLHF. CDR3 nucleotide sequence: TGTGCCAGCAGCTACGCTTTTTTGGGACAGGGGGCTGATAATTCACCCCTCCACTTT. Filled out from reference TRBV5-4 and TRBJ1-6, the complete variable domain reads ETGVTQSPTHLIKTRGQQVTLRCSSQSGHNTVSWYQQALGQGPQFIFQYYREEENGRGNFPPRFSGLQFPNYSSELNVNALELDDSALYLCASSYAFLGQGADNSPLHFGNGTRLTVT.

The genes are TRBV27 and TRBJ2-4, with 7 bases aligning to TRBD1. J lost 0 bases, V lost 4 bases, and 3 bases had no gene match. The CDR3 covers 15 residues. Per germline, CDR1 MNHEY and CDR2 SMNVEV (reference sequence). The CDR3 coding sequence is TGTGCCAGCAGTTCTGACAGGGTAGCCAAAAACATTCAGTACTTC. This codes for CASSSDRVAKNIQYF.